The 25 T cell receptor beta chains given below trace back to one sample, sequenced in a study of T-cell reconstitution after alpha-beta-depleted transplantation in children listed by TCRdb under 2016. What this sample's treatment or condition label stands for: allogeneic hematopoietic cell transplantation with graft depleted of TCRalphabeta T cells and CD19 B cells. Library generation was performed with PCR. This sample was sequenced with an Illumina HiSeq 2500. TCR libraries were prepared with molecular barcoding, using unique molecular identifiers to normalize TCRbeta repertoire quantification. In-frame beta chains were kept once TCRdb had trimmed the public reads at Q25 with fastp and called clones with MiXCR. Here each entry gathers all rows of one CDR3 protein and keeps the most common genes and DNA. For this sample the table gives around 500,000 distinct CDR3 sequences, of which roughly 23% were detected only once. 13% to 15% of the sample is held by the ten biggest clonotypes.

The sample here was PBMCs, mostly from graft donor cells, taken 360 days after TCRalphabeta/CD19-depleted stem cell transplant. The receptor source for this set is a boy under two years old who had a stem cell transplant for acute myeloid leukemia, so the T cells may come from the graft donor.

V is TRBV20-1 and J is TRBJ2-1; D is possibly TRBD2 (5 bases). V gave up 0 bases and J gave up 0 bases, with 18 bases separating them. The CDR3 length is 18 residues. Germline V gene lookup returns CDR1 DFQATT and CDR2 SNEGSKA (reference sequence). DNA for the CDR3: TGCAGTGCTAGAGATCTCCATTCAGGAGGAAGCTCCTACAATGAGCAGTTCTTC. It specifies CSARDLHSGGSSYNEQFF.

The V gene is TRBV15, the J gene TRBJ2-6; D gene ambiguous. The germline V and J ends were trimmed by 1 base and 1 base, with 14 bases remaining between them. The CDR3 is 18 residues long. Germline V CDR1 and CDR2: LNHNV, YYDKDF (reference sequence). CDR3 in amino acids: CATSRGREGNSGANVLTF. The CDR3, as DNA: TGTGCCACCAGCAGAGGGAGAGAAGGGAATTCTGGGGCCAACGTCCTGACTTTC.

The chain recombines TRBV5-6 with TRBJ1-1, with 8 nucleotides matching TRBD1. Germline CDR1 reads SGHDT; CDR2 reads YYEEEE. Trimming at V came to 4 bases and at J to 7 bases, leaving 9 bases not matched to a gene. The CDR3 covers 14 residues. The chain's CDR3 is CASSTAGTGREAFF. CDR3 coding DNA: TGTGCCAGCAGCACCGCCGGGACAGGTCGTGAAGCTTTCTTT.

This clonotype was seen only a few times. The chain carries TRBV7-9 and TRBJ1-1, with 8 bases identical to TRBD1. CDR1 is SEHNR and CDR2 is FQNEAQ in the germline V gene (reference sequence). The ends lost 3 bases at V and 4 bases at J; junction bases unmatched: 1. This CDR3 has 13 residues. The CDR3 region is CASSFDRGTEAFF. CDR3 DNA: TGTGCCAGCAGCTTTGACAGGGGCACTGAAGCTTTCTTT. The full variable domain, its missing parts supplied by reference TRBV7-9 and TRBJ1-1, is DTGVSQNPRHKITKRGQNVTFRCDPISEHNRLYWYRQTLGQGPEFLTYFQNEAQLEKSRLLSDRFSAERPKGSFSTLEIQRTEQGDSAMYLCASSFDRGTEAFFGQGTRLTVV.

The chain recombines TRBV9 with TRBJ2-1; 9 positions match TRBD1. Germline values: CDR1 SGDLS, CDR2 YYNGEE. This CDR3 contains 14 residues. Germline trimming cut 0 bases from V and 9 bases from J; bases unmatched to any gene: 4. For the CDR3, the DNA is TGTGCCAGCAGCGTAGGACAGGGGGAAAGTGAGCAGTTCTTC. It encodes CASSVGQGESEQFF. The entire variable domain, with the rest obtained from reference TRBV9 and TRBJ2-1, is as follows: DSGVTQTPKHLITATGQRVTLRCSPRSGDLSVYWYQQSLDQGLQFLIQYYNGEERAKGNILERFSAQQFPDLHSELNLSSLELGDSALYFCASSVGQGESEQFFGPGTRLTVL.

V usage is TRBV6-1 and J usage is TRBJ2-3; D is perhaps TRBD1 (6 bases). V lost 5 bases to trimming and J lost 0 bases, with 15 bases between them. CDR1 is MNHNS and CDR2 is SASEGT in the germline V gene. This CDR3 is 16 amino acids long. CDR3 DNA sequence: TGTGCCAGCAGTACGACAGGAATCCCTAGCACAGATACGCAGTATTTT. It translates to CASSTTGIPSTDTQYF.

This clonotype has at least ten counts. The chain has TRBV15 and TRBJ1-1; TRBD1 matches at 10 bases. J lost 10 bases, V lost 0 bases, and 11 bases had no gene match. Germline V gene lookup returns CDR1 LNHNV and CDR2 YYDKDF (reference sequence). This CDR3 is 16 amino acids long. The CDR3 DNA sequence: TGTGCCACCAGCAGAGATTCGTGGACAGGGGGTGTTGGAGCTTTCTTT. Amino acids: CATSRDSWTGGVGAFF.

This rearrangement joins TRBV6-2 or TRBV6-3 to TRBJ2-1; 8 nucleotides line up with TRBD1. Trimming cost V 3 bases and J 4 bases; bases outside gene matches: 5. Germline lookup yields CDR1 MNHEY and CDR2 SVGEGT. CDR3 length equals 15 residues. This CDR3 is CASSYPTGGYNEQFF. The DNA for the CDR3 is TGTGCCAGCAGTTATCCTACAGGGGGGTACAATGAGCAGTTCTTC.

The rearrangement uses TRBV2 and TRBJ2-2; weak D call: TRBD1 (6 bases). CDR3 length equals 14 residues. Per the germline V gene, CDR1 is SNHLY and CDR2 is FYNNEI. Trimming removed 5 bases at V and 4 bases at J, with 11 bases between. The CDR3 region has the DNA TGTGCCAGCAGTACACAGGGTACCACCGGGGAGCTGTTTTTT. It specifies CASSTQGTTGELFF.

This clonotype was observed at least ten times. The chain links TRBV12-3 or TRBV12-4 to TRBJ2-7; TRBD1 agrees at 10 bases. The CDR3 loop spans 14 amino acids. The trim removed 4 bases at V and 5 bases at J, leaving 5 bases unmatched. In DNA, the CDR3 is TGTGCCAGCAGTTCTGAGACAGGGGGCGACGAGCAGTACTTC. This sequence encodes CASSSETGGDEQYF.

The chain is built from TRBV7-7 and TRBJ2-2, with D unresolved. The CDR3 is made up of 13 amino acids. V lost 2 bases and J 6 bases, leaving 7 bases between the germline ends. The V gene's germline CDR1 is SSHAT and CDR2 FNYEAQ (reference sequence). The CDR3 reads CASSLSYSGELFF. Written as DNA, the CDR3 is TGTGCCAGCAGCTTAAGTTATTCCGGGGAGCTGTTTTTT.

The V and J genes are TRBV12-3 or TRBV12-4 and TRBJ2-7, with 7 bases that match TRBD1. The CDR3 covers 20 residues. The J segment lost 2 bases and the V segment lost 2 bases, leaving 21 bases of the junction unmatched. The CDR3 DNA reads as TGTGCCAGCAGTTTAACAGGGGACAAAGAGTGGTACAGGGGAGCCTACGAGCAGTACTTC. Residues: CASSLTGDKEWYRGAYEQYF.

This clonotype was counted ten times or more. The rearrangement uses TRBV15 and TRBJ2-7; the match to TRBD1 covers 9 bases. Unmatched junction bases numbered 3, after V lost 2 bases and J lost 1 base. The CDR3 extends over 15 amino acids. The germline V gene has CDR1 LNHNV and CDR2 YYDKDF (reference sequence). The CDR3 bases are TGTGCCACCAGCAGACCCGGGACAGGGTCCTACGAGCAGTACTTC. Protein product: CATSRPGTGSYEQYF.

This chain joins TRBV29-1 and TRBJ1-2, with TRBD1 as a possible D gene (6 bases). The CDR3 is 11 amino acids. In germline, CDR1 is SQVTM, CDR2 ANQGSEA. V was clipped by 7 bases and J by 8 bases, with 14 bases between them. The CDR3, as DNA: TGCAGCGGCCAACAGGGTGGGGGCTACACCTTC. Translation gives CSGQQGGGYTF.

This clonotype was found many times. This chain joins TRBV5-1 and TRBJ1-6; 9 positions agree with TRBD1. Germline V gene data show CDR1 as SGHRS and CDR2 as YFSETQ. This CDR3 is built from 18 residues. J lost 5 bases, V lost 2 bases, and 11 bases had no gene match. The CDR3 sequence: CASSFGQGWDTDNSPLHF. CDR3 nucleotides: TGCGCCAGCAGCTTCGGACAGGGGTGGGATACGGATAATTCACCCCTCCACTTT.

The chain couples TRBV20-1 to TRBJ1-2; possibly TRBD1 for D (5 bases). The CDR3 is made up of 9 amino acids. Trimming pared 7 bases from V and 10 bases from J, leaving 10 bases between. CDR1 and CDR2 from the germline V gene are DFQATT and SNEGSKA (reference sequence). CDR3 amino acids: CSGPGPYTF. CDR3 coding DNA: TGCAGTGGTCCGGGGCCCTACACCTTC.

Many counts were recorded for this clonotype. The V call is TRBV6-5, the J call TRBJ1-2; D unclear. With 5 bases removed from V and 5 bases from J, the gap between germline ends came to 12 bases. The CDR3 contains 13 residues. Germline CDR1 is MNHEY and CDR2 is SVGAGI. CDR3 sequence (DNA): TGTGCCAGCAGTCCTATCCGGGTTTATGGCTACACCTTC. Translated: CASSPIRVYGYTF.

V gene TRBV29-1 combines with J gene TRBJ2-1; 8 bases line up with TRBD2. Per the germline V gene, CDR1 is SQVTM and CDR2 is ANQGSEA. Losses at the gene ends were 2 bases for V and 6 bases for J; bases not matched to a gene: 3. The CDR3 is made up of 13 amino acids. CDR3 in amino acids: CSVERTSPNEQFF. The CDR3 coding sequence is TGCAGCGTTGAAAGGACTAGCCCCAATGAGCAGTTCTTC.

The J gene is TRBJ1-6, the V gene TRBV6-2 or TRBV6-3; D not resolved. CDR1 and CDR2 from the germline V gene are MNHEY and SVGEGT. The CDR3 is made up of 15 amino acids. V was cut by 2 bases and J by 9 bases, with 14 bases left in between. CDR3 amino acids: CASSYHEGYGSPLHF. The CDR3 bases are TGTGCCAGCAGTTACCACGAGGGATACGGTTCACCCCTCCACTTT.

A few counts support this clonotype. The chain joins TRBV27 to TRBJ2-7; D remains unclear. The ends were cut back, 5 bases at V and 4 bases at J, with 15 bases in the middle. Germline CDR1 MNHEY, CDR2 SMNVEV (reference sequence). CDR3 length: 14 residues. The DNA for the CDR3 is TGTGCCAGCAGTGCCCAGGTTGTCCCTTACGAGCAGTACTTC. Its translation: CASSAQVVPYEQYF.

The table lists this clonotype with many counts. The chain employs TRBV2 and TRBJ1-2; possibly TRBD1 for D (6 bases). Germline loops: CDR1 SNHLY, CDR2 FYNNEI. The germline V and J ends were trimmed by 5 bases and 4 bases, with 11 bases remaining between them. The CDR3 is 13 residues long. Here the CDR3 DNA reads TGTGCCAGCAGTACAGGGTACGGCTATGGCTACACCTTC. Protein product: CASSTGYGYGYTF.

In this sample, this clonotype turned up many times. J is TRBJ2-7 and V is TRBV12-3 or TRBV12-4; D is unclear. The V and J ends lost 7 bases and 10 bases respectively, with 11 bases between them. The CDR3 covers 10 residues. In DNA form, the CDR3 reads TGTGCCAGCAAAGGGCCCTTACAGTACTTC. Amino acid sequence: CASKGPLQYF.

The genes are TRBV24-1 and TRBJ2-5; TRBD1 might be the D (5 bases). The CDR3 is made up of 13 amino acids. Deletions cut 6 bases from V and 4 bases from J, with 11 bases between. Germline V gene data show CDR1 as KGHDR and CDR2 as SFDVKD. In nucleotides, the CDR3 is TGTGCCACCAGTATCGCAGGGCGAGAGACCCAGTACTTC. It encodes CATSIAGRETQYF.

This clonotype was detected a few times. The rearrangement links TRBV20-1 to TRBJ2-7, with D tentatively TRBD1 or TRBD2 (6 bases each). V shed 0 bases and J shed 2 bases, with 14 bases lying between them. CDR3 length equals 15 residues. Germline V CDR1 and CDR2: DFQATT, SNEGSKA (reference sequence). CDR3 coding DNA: TGCAGTGCTAGAGAAATACGGGGGCCCACCTACGAGCAGTACTTC. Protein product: CSAREIRGPTYEQYF.

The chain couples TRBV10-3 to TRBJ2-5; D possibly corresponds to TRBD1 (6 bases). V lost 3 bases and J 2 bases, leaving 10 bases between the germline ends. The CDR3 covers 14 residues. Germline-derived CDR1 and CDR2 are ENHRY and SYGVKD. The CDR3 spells CAISERGQQETQYF. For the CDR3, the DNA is TGTGCCATCAGTGAAAGAGGACAGCAAGAGACCCAGTACTTC.